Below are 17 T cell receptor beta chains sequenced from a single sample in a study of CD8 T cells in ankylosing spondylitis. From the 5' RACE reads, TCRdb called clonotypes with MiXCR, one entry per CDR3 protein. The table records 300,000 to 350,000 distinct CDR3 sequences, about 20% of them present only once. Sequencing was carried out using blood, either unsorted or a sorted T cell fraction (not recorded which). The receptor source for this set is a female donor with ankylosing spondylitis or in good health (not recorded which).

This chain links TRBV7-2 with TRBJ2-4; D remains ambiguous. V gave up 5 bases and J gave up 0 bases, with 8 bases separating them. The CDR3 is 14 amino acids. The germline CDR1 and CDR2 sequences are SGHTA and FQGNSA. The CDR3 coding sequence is TGTGCCAGCAGCCTCTCACCAGCCAAAAACATTCAGTACTTC. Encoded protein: CASSLSPAKNIQYF. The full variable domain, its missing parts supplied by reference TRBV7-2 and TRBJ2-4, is GAGVSQSPSNKVTEKGKDVELRCDPISGHTALYWYRQSLGQGLEFLIYFQGNSAPDKSGLPSDRFSAERTGGSVSTLTIQRTQQEDSAVYLCASSLSPAKNIQYFGAGTRLSVL.

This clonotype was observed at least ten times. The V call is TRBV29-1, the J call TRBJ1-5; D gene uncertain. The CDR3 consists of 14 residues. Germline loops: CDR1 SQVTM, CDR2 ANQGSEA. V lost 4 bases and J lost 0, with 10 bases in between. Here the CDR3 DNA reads TGCAGCGTTGCCTTTGGGGATAGCAATCAGCCCCAGCATTTT. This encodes CSVAFGDSNQPQHF.

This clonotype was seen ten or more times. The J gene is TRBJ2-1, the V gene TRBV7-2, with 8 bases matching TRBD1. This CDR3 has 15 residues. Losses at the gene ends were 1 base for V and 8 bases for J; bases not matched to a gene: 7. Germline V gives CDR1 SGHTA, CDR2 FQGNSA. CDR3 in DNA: TGTGCCAGCAGCTTAGGCAGGGGGCAGAGCTATGAGCAGTTCTTC. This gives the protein CASSLGRGQSYEQFF.

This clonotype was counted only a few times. The CDR3 protein is CATSSTSSHEQFF. Here the CDR3 DNA reads TGTGCCACCAGTTCGACTAGCAGTCATGAGCAGTTCTTC. V is TRBV24-1 and J is TRBJ2-1, with TRBD2 matching over 7 bases. V shed 6 bases and J 8 bases; nucleotides not matched to a gene: 6. Germline CDR1 is KGHDR and CDR2 is SFDVKD. The CDR3 contains 13 residues.

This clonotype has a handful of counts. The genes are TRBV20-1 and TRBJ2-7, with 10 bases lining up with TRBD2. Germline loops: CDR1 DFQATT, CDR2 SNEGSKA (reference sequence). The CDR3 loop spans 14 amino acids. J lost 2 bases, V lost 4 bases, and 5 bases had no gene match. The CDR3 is CSAISSGGTYEQYF. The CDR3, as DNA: TGCAGTGCTATTTCTAGCGGGGGTACCTACGAGCAGTACTTC.

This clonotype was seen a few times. The CDR3 spells CASSLTRVSYRNTEAFF. The CDR3 bases are TGTGCCAGCAGTTTAACGAGGGTTTCGTACCGGAACACTGAAGCTTTCTTT. V and J are TRBV12-3 or TRBV12-4 and TRBJ1-1; no clear D. The CDR3 loop spans 17 amino acids. The V end lost 2 bases, the J end lost 1 base, and 17 bases lay between the germline ends.

The CDR3 region is CASSLRSTEQYF. The CDR3 DNA sequence: TGTGCCAGCAGTTTACGCAGTACCGAGCAGTACTTC. The chain uses TRBV28 and TRBJ2-7, with D unresolved. This CDR3 is built from 12 residues. CDR1 MDHEN and CDR2 SYDVKM come from the germline V gene. Trimming stripped 2 bases from V and 6 bases from J, with 8 bases between. Filled out from reference TRBV28 and TRBJ2-7, the complete variable domain reads DVKVTQSSRYLVKRTGEKVFLECVQDMDHENMFWYRQDPGLGLRLIYFSYDVKMKEKGDIPEGYSVSREKKERFSLILESASTNQTSMYLCASSLRSTEQYFGPGTRLTVT.

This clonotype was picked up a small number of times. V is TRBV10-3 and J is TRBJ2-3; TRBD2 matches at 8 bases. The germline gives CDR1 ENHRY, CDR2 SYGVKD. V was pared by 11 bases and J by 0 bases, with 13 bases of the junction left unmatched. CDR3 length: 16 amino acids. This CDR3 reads CALGPGGGRSTDTQYF. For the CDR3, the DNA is TGTGCCTTAGGACCGGGAGGGGGTAGGAGCACAGATACGCAGTATTTT.

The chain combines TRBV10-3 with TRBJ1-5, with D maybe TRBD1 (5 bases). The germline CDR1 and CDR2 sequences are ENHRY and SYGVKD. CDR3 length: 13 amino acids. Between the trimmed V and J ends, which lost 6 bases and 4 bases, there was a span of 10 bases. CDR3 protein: CAIRGTVNQPQHF. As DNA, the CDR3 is TGTGCCATCAGGGGGACGGTAAATCAGCCCCAGCATTTT.

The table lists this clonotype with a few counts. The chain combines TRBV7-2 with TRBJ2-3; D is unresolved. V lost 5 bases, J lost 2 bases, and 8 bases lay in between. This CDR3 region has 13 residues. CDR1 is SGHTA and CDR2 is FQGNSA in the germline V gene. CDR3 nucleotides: TGTGCCAGCAGCCCTTACGTCACAGATACGCAGTATTTT. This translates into CASSPYVTDTQYF.

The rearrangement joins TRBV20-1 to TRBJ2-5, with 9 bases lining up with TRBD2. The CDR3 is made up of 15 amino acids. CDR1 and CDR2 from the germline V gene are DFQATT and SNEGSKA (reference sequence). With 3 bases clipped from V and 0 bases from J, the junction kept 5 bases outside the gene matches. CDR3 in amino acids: CSASLAGGNQETQYF. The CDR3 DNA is TGCAGTGCTAGTTTGGCGGGGGGGAACCAAGAGACCCAGTACTTC.

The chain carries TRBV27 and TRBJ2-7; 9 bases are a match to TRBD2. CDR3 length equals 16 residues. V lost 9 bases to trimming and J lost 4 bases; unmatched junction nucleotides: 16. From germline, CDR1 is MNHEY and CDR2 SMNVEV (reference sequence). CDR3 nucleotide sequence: TGTGCCAGAAGTAAAGCCGGAGGACTAGCGCCTTACGAGCAGTACTTC. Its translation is CARSKAGGLAPYEQYF.

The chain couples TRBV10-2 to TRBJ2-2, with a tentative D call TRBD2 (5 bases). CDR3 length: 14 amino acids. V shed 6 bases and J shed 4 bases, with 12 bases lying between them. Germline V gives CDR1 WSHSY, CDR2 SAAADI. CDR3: CASRAYSVTGELFF. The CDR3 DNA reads TGCGCCAGCAGGGCCTATAGCGTCACCGGGGAGCTGTTTTTT.

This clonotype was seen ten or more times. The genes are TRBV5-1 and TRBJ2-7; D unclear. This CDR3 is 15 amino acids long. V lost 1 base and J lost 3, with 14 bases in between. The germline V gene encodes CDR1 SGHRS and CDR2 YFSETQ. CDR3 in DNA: TGCGCCAGCAGCTTGTTCTCTTACGGCAACTACGAGCAGTACTTC. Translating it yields CASSLFSYGNYEQYF. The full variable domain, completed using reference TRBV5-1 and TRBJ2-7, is KAGVTQTPRYLIKTRGQQVTLSCSPISGHRSVSWYQQTPGQGLQFLFEYFSETQRNKGNFPGRFSGRQFSNSRSEMNVSTLELGDSALYLCASSLFSYGNYEQYFGPGTRLTVT.

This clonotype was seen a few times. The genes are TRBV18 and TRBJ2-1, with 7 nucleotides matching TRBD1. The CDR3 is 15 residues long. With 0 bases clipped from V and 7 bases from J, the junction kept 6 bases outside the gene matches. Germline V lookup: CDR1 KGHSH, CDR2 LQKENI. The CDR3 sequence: CASSPPVTGANEQFF. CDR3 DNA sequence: TGTGCCAGCTCACCACCGGTCACAGGGGCAAATGAGCAGTTCTTC.

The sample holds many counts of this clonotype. For the CDR3, the DNA is TGTGCCAGCAGTAAGGGCGCCAGCTCCTACGAGCAGTACTTC. As protein: CASSKGASSYEQYF. The chain joins TRBV12-3 or TRBV12-4 to TRBJ2-7; D uncertain. The ends were cut back, 5 bases at V and 0 bases at J, with 11 bases in the middle. This CDR3 has 14 residues.

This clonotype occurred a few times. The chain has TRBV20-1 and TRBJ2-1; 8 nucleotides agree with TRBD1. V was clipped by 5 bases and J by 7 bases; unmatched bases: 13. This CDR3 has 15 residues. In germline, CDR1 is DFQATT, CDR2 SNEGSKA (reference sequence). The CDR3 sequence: CSAQSGTGPTNEQFF. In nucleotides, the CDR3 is TGCAGTGCTCAATCCGGGACAGGCCCCACTAATGAGCAGTTCTTC.